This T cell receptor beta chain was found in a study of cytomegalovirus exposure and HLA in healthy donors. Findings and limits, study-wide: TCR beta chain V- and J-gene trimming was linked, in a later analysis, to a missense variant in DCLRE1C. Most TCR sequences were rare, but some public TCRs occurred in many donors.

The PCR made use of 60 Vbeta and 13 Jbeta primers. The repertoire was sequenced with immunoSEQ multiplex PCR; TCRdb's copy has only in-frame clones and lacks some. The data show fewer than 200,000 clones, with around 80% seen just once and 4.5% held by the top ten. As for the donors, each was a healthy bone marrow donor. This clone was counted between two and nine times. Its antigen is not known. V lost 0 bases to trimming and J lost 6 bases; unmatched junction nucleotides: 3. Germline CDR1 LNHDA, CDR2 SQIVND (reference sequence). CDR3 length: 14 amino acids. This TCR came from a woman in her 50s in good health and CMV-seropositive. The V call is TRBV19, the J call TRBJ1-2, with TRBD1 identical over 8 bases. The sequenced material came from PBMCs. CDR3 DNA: TGTGCCAGTAGTATAGAAGACAGGGGCCATGGCTACACCTTC. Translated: CASSIEDRGHGYTF. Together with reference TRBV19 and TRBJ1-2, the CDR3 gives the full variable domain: DGGITQSPKYLFRKEGQNVTLSCEQNLNHDAMYWYRQDPGQGLRLIYYSQIVNDFQKGDIAEGYSVSREKKESFPLTVTSAQKNPTAFYLCASSIEDRGHGYTFGSGTRLTVV.